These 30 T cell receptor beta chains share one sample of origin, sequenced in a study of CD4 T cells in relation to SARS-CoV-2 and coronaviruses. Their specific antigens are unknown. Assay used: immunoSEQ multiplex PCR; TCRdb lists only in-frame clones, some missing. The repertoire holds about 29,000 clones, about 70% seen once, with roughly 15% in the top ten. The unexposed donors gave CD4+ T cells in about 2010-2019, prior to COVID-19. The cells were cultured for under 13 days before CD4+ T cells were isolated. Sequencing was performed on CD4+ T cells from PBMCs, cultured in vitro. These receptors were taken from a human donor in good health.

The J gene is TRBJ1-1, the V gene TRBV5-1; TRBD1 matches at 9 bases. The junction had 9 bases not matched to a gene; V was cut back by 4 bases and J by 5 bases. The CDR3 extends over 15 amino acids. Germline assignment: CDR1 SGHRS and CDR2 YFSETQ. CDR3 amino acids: CASSEPTGTGTEAFF. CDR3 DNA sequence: TGCGCCAGCAGCGAGCCCACCGGGACAGGGACTGAAGCTTTCTTT.

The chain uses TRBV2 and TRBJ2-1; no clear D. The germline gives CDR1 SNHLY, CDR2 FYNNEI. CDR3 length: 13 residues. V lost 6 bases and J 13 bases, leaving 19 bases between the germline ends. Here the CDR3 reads CASSASGLPHQFF. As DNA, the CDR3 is TGTGCCAGCAGCGCCTCGGGCCTCCCCCACCAGTTCTTC.

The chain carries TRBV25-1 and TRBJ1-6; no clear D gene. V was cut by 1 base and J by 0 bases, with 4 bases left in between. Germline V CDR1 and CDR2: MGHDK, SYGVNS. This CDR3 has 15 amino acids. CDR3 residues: CASSESSSYNSPLHF. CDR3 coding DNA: TGTGCCAGCAGTGAATCTAGCTCCTATAATTCACCCCTCCACTTT. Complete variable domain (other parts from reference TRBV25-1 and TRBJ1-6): EADIYQTPRYLVIGTGKKITLECSQTMGHDKMYWYQQDPGMELHLIHYSYGVNSTEKGDLSSESTVSRIRTEHFPLTLESARPSHTSQYLCASSESSSYNSPLHFGNGTRLTVT.

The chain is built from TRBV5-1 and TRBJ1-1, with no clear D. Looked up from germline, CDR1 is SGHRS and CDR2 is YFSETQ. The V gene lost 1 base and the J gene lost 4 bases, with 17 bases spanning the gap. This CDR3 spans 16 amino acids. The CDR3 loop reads CASSLQAGRSGTEAFF. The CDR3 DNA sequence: TGCGCCAGCAGCTTGCAAGCAGGAAGAAGTGGCACTGAAGCTTTCTTT.

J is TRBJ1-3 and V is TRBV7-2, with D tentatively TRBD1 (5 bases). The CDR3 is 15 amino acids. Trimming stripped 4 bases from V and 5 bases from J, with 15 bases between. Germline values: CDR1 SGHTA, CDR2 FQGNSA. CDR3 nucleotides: TGTGCCAGCAGCTCACTCCGGGGGTTTAGAAACACCATATATTTT. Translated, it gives CASSSLRGFRNTIYF.

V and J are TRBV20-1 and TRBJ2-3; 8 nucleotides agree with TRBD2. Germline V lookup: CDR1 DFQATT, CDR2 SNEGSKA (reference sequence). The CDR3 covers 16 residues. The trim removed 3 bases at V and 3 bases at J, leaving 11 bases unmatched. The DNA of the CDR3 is TGCAGTGCTAGTGGGTCGGCGGGGGGTTTTACAGATACGCAGTATTTT. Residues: CSASGSAGGFTDTQYF.

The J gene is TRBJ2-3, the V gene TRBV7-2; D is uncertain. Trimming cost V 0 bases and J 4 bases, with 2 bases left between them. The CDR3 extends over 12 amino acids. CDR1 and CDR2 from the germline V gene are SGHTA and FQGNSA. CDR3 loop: CASSLASDTQYF. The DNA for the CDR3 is TGTGCCAGCAGCTTAGCGTCAGATACGCAGTATTTT.

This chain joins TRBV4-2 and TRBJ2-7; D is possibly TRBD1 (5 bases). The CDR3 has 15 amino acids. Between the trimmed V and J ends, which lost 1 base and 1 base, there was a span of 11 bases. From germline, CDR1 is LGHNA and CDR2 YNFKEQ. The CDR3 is CASSQATEPSYEQYF. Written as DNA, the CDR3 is TGTGCCAGCAGCCAAGCGACAGAACCTTCCTACGAGCAGTACTTC.

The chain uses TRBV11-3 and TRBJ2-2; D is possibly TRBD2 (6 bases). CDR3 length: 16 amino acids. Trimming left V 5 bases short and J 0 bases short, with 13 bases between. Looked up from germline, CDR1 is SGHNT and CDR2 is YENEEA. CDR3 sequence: CASSRERGANTGELFF. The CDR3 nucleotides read TGTGCCAGCAGCCGGGAGAGGGGCGCGAACACCGGGGAGCTGTTTTTT.

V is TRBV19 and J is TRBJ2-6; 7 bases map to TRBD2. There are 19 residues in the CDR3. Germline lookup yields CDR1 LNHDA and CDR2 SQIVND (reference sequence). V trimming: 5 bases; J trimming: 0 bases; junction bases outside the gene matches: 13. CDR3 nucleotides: TGTGCCAGTAGTGGCTTGGGGTACGGGGGGAACTCTGGGGCCAACGTCCTGACTTTC. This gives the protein CASSGLGYGGNSGANVLTF. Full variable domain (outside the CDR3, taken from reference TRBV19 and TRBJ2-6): DGGITQSPKYLFRKEGQNVTLSCEQNLNHDAMYWYRQDPGQGLRLIYYSQIVNDFQKGDIAEGYSVSREKKESFPLTVTSAQKNPTAFYLCASSGLGYGGNSGANVLTFGAGSRLTVL.

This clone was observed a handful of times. CDR3 amino acids: CASSFSLGPAHDTGELFF. The CDR3 nucleotides are TGTGCCAGCAGCTTTTCTCTGGGGCCGGCTCATGATACCGGGGAGCTGTTTTTT. The chain employs TRBV5-4 and TRBJ2-2, with TRBD1 as a possible D gene (5 bases). The CDR3 runs to 18 residues. V was shortened by 2 bases and J by 5 bases, with 22 bases between the two germline ends. The germline CDR1 and CDR2 sequences are SGHNT and YYREEE (reference sequence).

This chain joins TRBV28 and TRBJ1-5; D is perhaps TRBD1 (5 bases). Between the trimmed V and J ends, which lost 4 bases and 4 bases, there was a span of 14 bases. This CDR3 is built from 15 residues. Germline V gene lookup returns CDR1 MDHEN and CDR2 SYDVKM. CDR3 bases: TGTGCCAGCAGTTCGCCAACCGGGGCAAATCAGCCCCAGCATTTT. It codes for CASSSPTGANQPQHF. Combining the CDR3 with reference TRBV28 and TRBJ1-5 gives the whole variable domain DVKVTQSSRYLVKRTGEKVFLECVQDMDHENMFWYRQDPGLGLRLIYFSYDVKMKEKGDIPEGYSVSREKKERFSLILESASTNQTSMYLCASSSPTGANQPQHFGDGTRLSIL.

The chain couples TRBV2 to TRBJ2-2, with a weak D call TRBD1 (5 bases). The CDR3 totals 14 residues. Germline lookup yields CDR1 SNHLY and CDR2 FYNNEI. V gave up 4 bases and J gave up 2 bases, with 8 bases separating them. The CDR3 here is CASSGTLNTGELFF. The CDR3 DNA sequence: TGTGCCAGCAGTGGGACACTAAACACCGGGGAGCTGTTTTTT.

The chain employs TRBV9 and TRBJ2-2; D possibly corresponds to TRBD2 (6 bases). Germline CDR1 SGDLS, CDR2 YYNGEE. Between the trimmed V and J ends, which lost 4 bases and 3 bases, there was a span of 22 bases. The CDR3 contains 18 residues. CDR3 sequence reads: CASSPRDPVLVDTGELFF. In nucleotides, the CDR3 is TGTGCCAGCAGCCCGCGGGACCCCGTTTTGGTTGACACCGGGGAGCTGTTTTTT.

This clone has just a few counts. The CDR3 spells CASSQVLGAGTGELFF. CDR3 DNA sequence: TGCGCCAGCAGCCAAGTGCTGGGGGCGGGCACCGGGGAGCTGTTTTTT. The chain couples TRBV4-3 to TRBJ2-2, with TRBD1 as a possible D gene (6 bases). Germline CDR1 and CDR2: LGHNA and YSLEER. The CDR3 loop spans 16 amino acids. Deletions cut 1 base from V and 4 bases from J, with 13 bases between.

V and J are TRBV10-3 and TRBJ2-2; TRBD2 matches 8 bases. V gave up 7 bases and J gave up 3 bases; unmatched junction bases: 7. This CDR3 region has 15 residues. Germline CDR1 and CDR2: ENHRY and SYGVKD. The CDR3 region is CAINLGLEDTGELFF. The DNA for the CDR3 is TGTGCCATCAACCTGGGACTAGAGGACACCGGGGAGCTGTTTTTT.

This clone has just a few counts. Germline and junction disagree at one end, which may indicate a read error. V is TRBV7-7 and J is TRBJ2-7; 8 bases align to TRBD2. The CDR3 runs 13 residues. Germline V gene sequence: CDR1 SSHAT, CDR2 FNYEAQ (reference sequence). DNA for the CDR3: TGTGCTAGCAGCCTACGGGGGGGAACCGAGCAGTACTTC. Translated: CASSLRGGTEQYF.

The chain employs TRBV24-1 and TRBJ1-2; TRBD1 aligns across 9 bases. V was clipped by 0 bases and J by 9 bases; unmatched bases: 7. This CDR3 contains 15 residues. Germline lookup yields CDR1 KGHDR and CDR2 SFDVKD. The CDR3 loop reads CATSDLAPGQGSYTF. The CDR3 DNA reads TGTGCCACCAGTGATTTGGCCCCGGGACAGGGAAGCTACACCTTC.

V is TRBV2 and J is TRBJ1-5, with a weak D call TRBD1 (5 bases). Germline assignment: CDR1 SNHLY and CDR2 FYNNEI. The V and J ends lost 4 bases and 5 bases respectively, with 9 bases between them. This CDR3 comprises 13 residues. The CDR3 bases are TGTGCCAGCAGTGGAGGGGCCTATCAGCCCCAGCATTTT. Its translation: CASSGGAYQPQHF.

CDR3 nucleotide sequence: TGTGCCAGCAGCTATAGCGGGGTACCATACAATGAGCAGTTCTTC. It translates to CASSYSGVPYNEQFF. The genes are TRBV7-2 and TRBJ2-1; TRBD2 aligns across 8 bases. Germline CDR1 and CDR2: SGHTA and FQGNSA. V dropped 4 bases and J dropped 4; count of bases not matched to a gene: 6. CDR3 length: 15 residues.

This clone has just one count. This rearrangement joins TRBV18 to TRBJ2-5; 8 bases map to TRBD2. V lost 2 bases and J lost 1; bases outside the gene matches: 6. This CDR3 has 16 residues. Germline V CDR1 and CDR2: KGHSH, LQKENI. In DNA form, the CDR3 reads TGTGCCAGCTCACCAACAGCGGGGGTTCTCCAAGAGACCCAGTACTTC. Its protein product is CASSPTAGVLQETQYF.

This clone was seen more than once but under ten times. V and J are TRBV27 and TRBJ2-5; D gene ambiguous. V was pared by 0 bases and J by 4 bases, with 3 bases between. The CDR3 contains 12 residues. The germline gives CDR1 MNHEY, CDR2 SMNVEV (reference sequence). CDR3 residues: CASSLSGETQYF. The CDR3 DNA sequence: TGTGCCAGCAGTTTATCGGGAGAGACCCAGTACTTC.

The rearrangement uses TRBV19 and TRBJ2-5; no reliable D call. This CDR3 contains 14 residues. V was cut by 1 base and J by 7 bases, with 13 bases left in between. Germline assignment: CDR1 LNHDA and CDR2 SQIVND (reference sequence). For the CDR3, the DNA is TGTGCCAGTAGTATAGGTGACCACCGAGGGACCCAGTACTTC. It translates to CASSIGDHRGTQYF.

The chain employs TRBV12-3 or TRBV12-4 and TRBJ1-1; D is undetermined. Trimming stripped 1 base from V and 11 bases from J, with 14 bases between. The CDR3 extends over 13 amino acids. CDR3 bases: TGTGCCAGCAGTTTAGAGCCGAGAAGTCAGGCTTTCTTT. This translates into CASSLEPRSQAFF.

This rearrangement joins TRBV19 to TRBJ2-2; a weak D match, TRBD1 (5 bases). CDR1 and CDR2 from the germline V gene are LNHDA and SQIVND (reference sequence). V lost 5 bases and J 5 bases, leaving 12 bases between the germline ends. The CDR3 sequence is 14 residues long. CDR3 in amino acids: CASSVGVPTGELFF. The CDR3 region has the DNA TGTGCCAGTAGTGTAGGGGTCCCGACCGGGGAGCTGTTTTTT.

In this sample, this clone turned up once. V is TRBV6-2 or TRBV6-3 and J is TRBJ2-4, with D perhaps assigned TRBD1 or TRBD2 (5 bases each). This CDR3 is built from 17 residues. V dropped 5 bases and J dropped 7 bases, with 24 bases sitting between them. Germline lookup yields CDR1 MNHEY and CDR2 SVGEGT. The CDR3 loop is CASSKDPGARRYNIQYF. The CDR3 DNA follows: TGTGCCAGCAGTAAAGACCCCGGGGCTAGAAGGTACAACATTCAGTACTTC.

The CDR3 region is CASSLDPLGGGRETQYF. CDR3 coding DNA: TGTGCCAGCAGCTTAGACCCCCTCGGAGGAGGTCGGGAGACCCAGTACTTC. The chain carries TRBV7-2 and TRBJ2-5, with TRBD2 as a possible D gene (5 bases). The length of the CDR3 is 17 residues. V lost 1 base to trimming and J lost 5 bases, with 20 bases between them. Germline lookup yields CDR1 SGHTA and CDR2 FQGNSA.

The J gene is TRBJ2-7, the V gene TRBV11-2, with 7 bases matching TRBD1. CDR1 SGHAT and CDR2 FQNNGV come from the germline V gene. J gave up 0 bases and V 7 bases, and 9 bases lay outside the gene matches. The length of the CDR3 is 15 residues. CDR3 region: CASTRGGTPSYEQYF. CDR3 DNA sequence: TGTGCCAGCACTCGAGGGGGCACCCCCTCCTACGAGCAGTACTTC.

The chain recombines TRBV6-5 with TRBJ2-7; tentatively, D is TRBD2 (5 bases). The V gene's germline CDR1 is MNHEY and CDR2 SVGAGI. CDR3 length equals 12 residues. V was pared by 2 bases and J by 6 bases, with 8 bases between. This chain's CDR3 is CASSYAEGEQYF. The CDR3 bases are TGTGCCAGCAGTTACGCCGAGGGCGAGCAGTACTTC.

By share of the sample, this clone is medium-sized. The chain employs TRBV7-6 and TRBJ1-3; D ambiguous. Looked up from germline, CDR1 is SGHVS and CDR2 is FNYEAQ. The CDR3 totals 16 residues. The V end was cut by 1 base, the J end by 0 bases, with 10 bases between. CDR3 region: CASSLGRTGSGNTIYF. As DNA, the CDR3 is TGTGCCAGCAGCTTAGGGCGGACCGGCTCTGGAAACACCATATATTTT.